This T cell receptor beta chain comes out of a study of T cell responses to AZD1222 COVID-19 vaccine. Whole-study results and caveats: Reportedly, nearly half of unique spike TCRs recognized epitopes outside B.1.351/B.1.1.7 mutations.

The method was immunoSEQ multiplex PCR; TCRdb's version includes in-frame clones alone and lacks a portion of them. The top ten hold about 9.4% of the sample, which has 150,000 to 200,000 clones, 85% to 95% seen once. CDR1 and CDR2 from the germline V gene are LGHNA and YSLEER. The CDR3 contains 20 residues. J lost 3 bases, V lost 0 bases, and 14 bases had no gene match. In the case of this clone: Antigen specificity is unknown.

The chain combines TRBV4-3 with TRBJ1-4, with TRBD1 identical over 9 bases. Here the sequenced sample was peripheral blood, taken on day 0 of AZD1222 vaccination. This TCR was sampled from an adult in good health. This CDR3 is CASSQDGPGQGERANEKLFF. The CDR3 nucleotides are TGCGCCAGCAGCCAAGATGGTCCGGGACAGGGCGAAAGGGCTAATGAAAAACTGTTTTTT.